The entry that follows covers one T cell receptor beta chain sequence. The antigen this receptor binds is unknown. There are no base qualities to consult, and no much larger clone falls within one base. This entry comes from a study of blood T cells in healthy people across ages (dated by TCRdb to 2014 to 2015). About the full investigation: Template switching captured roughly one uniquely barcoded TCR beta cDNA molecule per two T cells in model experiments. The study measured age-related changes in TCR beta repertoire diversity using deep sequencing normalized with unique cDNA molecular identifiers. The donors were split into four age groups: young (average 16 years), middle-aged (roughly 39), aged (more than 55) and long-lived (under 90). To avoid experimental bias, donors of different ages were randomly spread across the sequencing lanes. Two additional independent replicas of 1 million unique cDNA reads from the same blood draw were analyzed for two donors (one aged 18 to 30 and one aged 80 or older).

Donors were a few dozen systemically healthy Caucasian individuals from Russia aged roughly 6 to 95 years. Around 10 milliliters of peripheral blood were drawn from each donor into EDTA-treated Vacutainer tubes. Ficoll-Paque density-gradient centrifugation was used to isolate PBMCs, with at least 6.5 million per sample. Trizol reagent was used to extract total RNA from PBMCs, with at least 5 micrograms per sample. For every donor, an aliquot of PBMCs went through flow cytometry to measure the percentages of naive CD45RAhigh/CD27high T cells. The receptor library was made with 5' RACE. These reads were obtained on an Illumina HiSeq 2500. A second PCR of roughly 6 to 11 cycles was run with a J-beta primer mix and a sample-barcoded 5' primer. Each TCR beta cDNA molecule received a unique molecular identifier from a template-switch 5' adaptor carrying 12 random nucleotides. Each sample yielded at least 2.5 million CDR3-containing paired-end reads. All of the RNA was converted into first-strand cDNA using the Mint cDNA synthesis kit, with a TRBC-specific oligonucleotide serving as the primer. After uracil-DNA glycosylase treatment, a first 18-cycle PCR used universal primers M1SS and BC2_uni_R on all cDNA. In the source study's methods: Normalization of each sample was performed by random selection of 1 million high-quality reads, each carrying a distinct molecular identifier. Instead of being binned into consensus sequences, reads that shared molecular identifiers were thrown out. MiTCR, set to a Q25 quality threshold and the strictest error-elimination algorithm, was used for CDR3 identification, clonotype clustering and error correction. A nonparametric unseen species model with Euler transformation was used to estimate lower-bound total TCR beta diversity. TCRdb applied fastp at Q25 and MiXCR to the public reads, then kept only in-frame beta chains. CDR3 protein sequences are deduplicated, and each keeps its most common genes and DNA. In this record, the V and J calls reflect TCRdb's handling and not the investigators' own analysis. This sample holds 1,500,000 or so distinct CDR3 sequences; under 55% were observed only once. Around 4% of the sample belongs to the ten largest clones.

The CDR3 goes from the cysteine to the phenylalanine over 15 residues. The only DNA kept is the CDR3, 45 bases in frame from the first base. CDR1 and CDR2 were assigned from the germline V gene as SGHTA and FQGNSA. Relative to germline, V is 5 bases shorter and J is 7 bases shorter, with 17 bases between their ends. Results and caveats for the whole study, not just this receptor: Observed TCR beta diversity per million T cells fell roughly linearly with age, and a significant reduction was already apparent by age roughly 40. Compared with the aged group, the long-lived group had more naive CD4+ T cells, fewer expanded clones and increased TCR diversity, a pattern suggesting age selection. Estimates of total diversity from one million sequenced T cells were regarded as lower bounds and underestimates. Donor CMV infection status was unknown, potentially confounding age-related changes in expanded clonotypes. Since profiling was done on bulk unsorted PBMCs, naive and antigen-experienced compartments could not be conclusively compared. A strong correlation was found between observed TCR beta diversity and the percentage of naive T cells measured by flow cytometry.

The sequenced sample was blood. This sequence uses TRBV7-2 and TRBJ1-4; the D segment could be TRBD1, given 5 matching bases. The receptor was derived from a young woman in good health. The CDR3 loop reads CASSAPMGGAEKLFF. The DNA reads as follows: TGTGCCAGCAGCGCTCCGATGGGGGGAGCTGAAAAACTGTTTTTT.